The 7 T cell receptor beta chains below come from one sample, sequenced in a study of blood T cell repertoires in COVID-19. The assay was immunoSEQ multiplex PCR, and TCRdb's table has in-frame clones only and misses some. Of about 300,000 clones listed, about 85% are singletons. The sequencing sample was made of PBMCs or T cells enriched from blood (not recorded which). The source is a woman between 50 and 59 years old who had recovered from COVID-19.

This clone was found a few times. The chain joins TRBV4-2 to TRBJ2-1; TRBD1 matches 7 bases. J gave up 6 bases and V 4 bases, and 6 bases lay outside the gene matches. CDR1 is LGHNA, CDR2 YNFKEQ, per germline. This CDR3 region has 14 residues. DNA of the CDR3: TGTGCCAGCAGCCGCGTGACAGGGTTCAATGAGCAGTTCTTC. It codes for CASSRVTGFNEQFF.

The V and J genes are TRBV19 and TRBJ2-7; 7 bases agree with TRBD1. The CDR3 is 14 residues long. The germline CDR1 and CDR2 sequences are LNHDA and SQIVND (reference sequence). After removal of 5 bases from V and 4 bases from J, the junction contained 8 bases not matched to a gene. In nucleotides, the CDR3 is TGTGCCAGTAGTTCTACCACAGGGGCGTACGAGCAGTACTTC. It codes for CASSSTTGAYEQYF.

The chain combines TRBV6-2 or TRBV6-3 with TRBJ2-7; 7 nucleotides align to TRBD1. Germline values: CDR1 MNHEY, CDR2 SVGEGT. The CDR3 length is 16 residues. V shed 0 bases and J 0 bases; nucleotides not matched to a gene: 5. The CDR3 protein is CASSYSGTASSYEQYF. CDR3 sequence (DNA): TGTGCCAGCAGTTACTCGGGGACAGCGAGCTCCTACGAGCAGTACTTC.

The genes are TRBV5-1 and TRBJ1-1, with a tentative D call TRBD1 (6 bases). The CDR3 extends over 14 amino acids. V gave up 4 bases and J gave up 1 base, with 11 bases separating them. Per germline, CDR1 SGHRS and CDR2 YFSETQ. The CDR3 here is CASSPVTGNTEAFF. The CDR3 region has the DNA TGCGCCAGCAGCCCGGTGACAGGGAACACTGAAGCTTTCTTT.

A word on this clone: The junction departs from germline at one end; a sequencing error may be responsible. The chain uses TRBV11-2 and TRBJ2-3; possibly TRBD1 for D (5 bases). Germline loops: CDR1 SGHAT, CDR2 FQNNGV. This CDR3 region has 11 residues. The CDR3 sequence: CASSGRLRTNF. The CDR3 nucleotides are TGTGCCAGCAGCGGGCGCTTGAGGACAAATTTT.

The rearrangement joins TRBV5-6 to TRBJ1-2, with D unclear. This CDR3 spans 13 amino acids. Trimming cost V 7 bases and J 8 bases, with 18 bases left between them. Germline V gives CDR1 SGHDT, CDR2 YYEEEE. CDR3 nucleotide sequence: TGTGCCAGCGGCCAAGGAGGACCGAGGGGCTACACCTTC. Amino acids: CASGQGGPRGYTF. The full variable domain, with the rest looked up from reference TRBV5-6 and TRBJ1-2, is DAGVTQSPTHLIKTRGQQVTLRCSPKSGHDTVSWYQQALGQGPQFIFQYYEEEERQRGNFPDRFSGHQFPNYSSELNVNALLLGDSALYLCASGQGGPRGYTFGSGTRLTVV.

The chain employs TRBV6-2 or TRBV6-3 and TRBJ1-1; 10 bases match TRBD1. CDR3 length: 15 residues. The V gene end was trimmed by 5 bases and the J gene end by 7 bases; junction bases not matched to a gene: 10. The V gene's germline CDR1 is MNHEY and CDR2 SVGEGT. As DNA, the CDR3 is TGTGCCAGCAGTGACAGACAGGGGGCGACGAATGAAGCTTTCTTT. It yields the protein CASSDRQGATNEAFF.